The present TCR beta chain was sequenced within a study of blood T cells in healthy people across ages. Whole-study context: In model experiments, template switching was able to capture about one barcoded beta molecule for every two T cells that were present.

Combining a sample-barcoded 5' primer with a J-beta primer mix, a second PCR ran for about 7 to 11 cycles. Through a template-switch adaptor with 12 random nucleotides, each cDNA molecule received a tag. TCRdb re-analysed the 5' RACE reads in MiXCR, keeping a single row per CDR3 protein. The sample has 650,000 to 800,000 distinct CDR3 sequences, more than 40% seen once. This CDR3 has 14 amino acids. Germline V gives CDR1 DFQATT, CDR2 SNEGSKA (reference sequence). Sequenced input: blood. This TCR derives from a man in his sixties in good health. The genes are TRBV20-1 and TRBJ1-4; D is undetermined. For the CDR3, the DNA is TGCAGCACCAGGTTGCGGGATAGAAAGGAAAAACTGTTTTTT. This gives the protein CSTRLRDRKEKLFF.